These 11 T cell receptor beta chains originate from one sample sequenced in a study of regulatory T cells in long-lasting Graves disease (dated by TCRdb to the early 2020s). Receptors were amplified or captured by multiplex PCR. The sequencing machine was an Illumina HiSeq 4000. TCR beta libraries were built with iRepertoire HTBI primers and Arm-PCR amplification of CDR3 regions. The public reads were run again by TCRdb, first through fastp at Q25 and then through MiXCR, and only productive beta chains were kept. Rows merge per CDR3 protein into single entries with the most common DNA and genes. Recorded for this sample are about 440,000 distinct CDR3 sequences; around 17% of them occurred a single time. The top ten constitute about 10% of the sample. This specimen's time point label, per the study, means: newly diagnosed GD, antithyroid drugs for less than 3 months. For both TCR sequencing and RNA sequencing, RNA was extracted from PBMCs in TRIzol.

This sample was also put to use in a study of T cells in Graves' hyperthyroidism and ophthalmopathy.

The starting material was peripheral blood mononuclear cells (PBMCs), obtained at new diagnosis, from a patient treated with antithyroid drugs. These receptors were collected from a woman in her twenties or thirties with Graves disease. Donor details come from another sample of the same person, matched by shared clones.

This clonotype showed up just once. Just one base apart from a much larger clone, this may be a read error. The V call is TRBV6-2 or TRBV6-3, the J call TRBJ1-1; the D is unclear. CDR3 length: 13 residues. The V gene lost 3 bases and the J gene lost 2 bases, with 7 bases spanning the gap. Germline CDR1 is MNHEY and CDR2 is SVGEGT. CDR3 nucleotide sequence: TGTGCCAGCAGTTATGCGAGTAACACTGAAGCTTTCTTT. Its protein product is CASSYASNTEAFF.

This clonotype has ten or more counts. The chain uses TRBV20-1 and TRBJ1-5, with 7 nucleotides matching TRBD1. This CDR3 contains 13 residues. The junction had 6 bases not matched to a gene; V was cut back by 3 bases and J by 7 bases. CDR1 and CDR2 (germline): DFQATT, SNEGSKA (reference sequence). The CDR3 DNA follows: TGCAGTGCTAGTGGACAGGCGCGACAGCCCCAGCATTTT. Protein product: CSASGQARQPQHF.

This chain connects TRBV28 to TRBJ2-4; D is unresolved. The CDR3 is 15 residues long. The germline V gene encodes CDR1 MDHEN and CDR2 SYDVKM. Trimming shortened V by 5 bases and J by 5 bases, and 16 bases separated the two germline ends. The CDR3 DNA reads as TGTGCCAGCAGTCCTTTCAATGTTAATCAAAACATTCAGTACTTC. It yields the protein CASSPFNVNQNIQYF.

This clonotype was counted ten times or more. The rearrangement joins TRBV30 to TRBJ1-5; D is undetermined. This CDR3 spans 15 amino acids. V was pared by 4 bases and J by 0 bases, with 13 bases between. From germline, CDR1 is GTSNPN and CDR2 SVGIG (reference sequence). This chain's CDR3 is CAWTSGIVSNQPQHF. CDR3 nucleotides: TGTGCCTGGACCTCTGGGATTGTTAGCAATCAGCCCCAGCATTTT.

This clonotype was counted ten times or more. The V and J genes are TRBV20-1 and TRBJ2-1, with 8 bases identical to TRBD1. Germline loops: CDR1 DFQATT, CDR2 SNEGSKA (reference sequence). Trimming removed 0 bases from V and 8 bases from J; junction bases left unmatched: 9. The CDR3 length is 15 residues. The chain's CDR3 is CSARDRQGARYEQFF. CDR3 coding DNA: TGCAGTGCTAGAGATCGGCAGGGGGCGCGGTATGAGCAGTTCTTC.

This clonotype occurred many times. The CDR3 protein is CASSYLAGARDNEQFF. CDR3 DNA sequence: TGTGCCAGCAGTTACTTGGCGGGAGCTCGGGACAATGAGCAGTTCTTC. The chain recombines TRBV6-2 or TRBV6-3 with TRBJ2-1; 7 nucleotides line up with TRBD2. Trimming at V came to 1 base and at J to 5 bases, leaving 8 bases not matched to a gene. CDR1 MNHEY and CDR2 SVGEGT come from the germline V gene. The CDR3 contains 16 residues.

This clonotype has only a few counts. The chain carries TRBV13 and TRBJ2-2; D ambiguous. With 9 bases removed from V and 0 bases from J, the gap between germline ends came to 8 bases. Germline CDR1 and CDR2: PRHDT and FYEKMQ (reference sequence). This CDR3 contains 13 residues. The CDR3 DNA reads TGTGCCAGTCGATCTGCGAACACCGGGGAGCTGTTTTTT. Protein sequence: CASRSANTGELFF.

Many counts were recorded for this clonotype. The chain employs TRBV28 and TRBJ2-1; TRBD2 aligns across 7 bases. This CDR3 is built from 15 residues. Germline V gene sequence: CDR1 MDHEN, CDR2 SYDVKM. J gave up 3 bases and V 2 bases, and 4 bases lay outside the gene matches. This CDR3 is CASSLAGVGYNEQFF. In DNA form, the CDR3 reads TGTGCCAGCAGTTTAGCGGGAGTCGGCTACAATGAGCAGTTCTTC.

The sample holds a few counts of this clonotype. One base away lies a much larger clone, so this may be a sequencing read error. The missing conserved phenylalanine or tryptophan at the end of this CDR3 makes a read error likely. The chain couples TRBV27 to TRBJ2-5; no clear D. The ends were cut back, 5 bases at V and 3 bases at J, with 25 bases in the middle. Per germline, CDR1 MNHEY and CDR2 SMNVEV (reference sequence). The CDR3 extends over 18 amino acids. CDR3: CASSGRIPPSEVEETQYL. The CDR3 DNA follows: TGTGCCAGCAGTGGAAGAATACCGCCTAGTGAGGTTGAAGAGACCCAGTACCTC.

This clonotype appeared many times. The chain combines TRBV5-5 with TRBJ1-2; D remains unclear. CDR1 is SGHKS, CDR2 YYEKEE, per germline (reference sequence). The CDR3 length is 15 residues. V was trimmed by 0 bases and J by 1 base, leaving 10 bases between them. CDR3 region: CASSLEFGNNYGYTF. The CDR3 DNA sequence: TGTGCCAGCAGCTTGGAATTCGGGAATAACTATGGCTACACCTTC.

This clonotype was seen a few times. The J gene is TRBJ1-2, the V gene TRBV19; D not certain. This CDR3 is 13 amino acids long. Germline CDR1 is LNHDA and CDR2 is SQIVND (reference sequence). V was shortened by 5 bases and J by 8 bases, with 15 bases between the two germline ends. The DNA for the CDR3 is TGTGCCAGTAGTGTTCAGCCGCGGTCGGGCTACACCTTC. This gives the protein CASSVQPRSGYTF.